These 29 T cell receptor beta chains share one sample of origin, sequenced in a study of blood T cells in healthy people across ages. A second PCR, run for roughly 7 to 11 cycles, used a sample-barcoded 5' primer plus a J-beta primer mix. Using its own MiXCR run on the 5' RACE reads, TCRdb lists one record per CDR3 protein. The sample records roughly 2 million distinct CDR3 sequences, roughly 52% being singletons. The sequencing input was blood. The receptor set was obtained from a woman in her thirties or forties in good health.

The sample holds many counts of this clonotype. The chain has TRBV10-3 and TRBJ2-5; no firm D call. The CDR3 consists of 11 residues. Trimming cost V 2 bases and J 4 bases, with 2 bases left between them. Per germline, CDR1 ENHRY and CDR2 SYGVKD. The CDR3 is CAISEGETQYF. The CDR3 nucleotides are TGTGCCATCAGTGAGGGAGAGACCCAGTACTTC.

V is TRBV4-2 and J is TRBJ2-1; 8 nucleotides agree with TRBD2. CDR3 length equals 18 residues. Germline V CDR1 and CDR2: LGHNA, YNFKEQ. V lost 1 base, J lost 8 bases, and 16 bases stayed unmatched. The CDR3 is CASSQGTRGGPLLYEQFF. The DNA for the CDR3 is TGTGCCAGCAGCCAAGGGACTCGCGGGGGGCCTCTCCTCTATGAGCAGTTCTTC.

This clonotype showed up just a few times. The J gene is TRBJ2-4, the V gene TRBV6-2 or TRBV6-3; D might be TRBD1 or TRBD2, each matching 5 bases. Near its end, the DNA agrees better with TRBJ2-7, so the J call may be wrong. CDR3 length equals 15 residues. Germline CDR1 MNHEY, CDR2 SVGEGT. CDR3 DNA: TGTGCCAGCAGTTACTCGGGGACGGTAGACTACGAGCAGTACTTC. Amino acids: CASSYSGTVDYEQYF.

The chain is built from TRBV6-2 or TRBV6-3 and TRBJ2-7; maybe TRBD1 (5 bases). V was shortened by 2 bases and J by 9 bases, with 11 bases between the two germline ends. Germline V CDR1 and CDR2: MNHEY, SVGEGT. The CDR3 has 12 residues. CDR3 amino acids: CASSYPPQGQYF. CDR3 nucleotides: TGTGCCAGCAGTTACCCACCGCAGGGGCAGTACTTC.

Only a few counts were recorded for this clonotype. The CDR3 coding sequence is TGCGCCAGCAGCTTGGCAGGCAGTGAAGAGACCCAGTACTTC. It is translated as CASSLAGSEETQYF. The chain has TRBV5-1 and TRBJ2-5; D remains unclear. The V end was cut by 0 bases, the J end by 3 bases, with 9 bases between. CDR1 is SGHRS, CDR2 YFSETQ, per germline. The CDR3 is made up of 14 amino acids.

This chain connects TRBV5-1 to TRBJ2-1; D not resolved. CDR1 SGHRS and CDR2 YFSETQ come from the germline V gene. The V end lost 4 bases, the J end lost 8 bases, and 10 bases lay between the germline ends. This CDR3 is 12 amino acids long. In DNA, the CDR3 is TGCGCCAGCAGCCGAGGAGTGTATGAGCAGTTCTTC. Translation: CASSRGVYEQFF.

In DNA, the CDR3 is TGCAGTGCTGAGGGGTACGATACGCAGTATTTT. Its translation is CSAEGYDTQYF. The chain carries TRBV20-1 and TRBJ2-3; tentatively, D is TRBD1 or TRBD2 (5 bases each). The CDR3 runs 11 residues. The V end was cut by 5 bases, the J end by 6 bases, with 9 bases between. Germline V gives CDR1 DFQATT, CDR2 SNEGSKA (reference sequence).

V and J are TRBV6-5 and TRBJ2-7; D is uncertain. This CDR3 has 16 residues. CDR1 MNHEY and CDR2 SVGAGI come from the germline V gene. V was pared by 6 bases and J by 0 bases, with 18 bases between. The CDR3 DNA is TGTGCCAGCAGATCCTCCAGGCTACCGGGCTCCTACGAGCAGTACTTC. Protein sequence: CASRSSRLPGSYEQYF.

DNA for the CDR3: TGTGCCAGCTCACAAGAAGGAGTTTACGAGCAGTACTTC. This gives the protein CASSQEGVYEQYF. The genes are TRBV18 and TRBJ2-5; D call uncertain. TRBJ2-7 explains the end of the DNA better; the J call may be wrong. This CDR3 spans 13 amino acids. CDR1 is KGHSH and CDR2 is LQKENI in the germline V gene.

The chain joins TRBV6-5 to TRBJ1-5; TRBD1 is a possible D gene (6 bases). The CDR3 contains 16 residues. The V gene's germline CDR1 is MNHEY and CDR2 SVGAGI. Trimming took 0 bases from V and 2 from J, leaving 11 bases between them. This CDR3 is CASSYSGGGGNQPQHF. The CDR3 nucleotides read TGTGCCAGCAGTTACTCGGGTGGGGGCGGCAATCAGCCCCAGCATTTT.

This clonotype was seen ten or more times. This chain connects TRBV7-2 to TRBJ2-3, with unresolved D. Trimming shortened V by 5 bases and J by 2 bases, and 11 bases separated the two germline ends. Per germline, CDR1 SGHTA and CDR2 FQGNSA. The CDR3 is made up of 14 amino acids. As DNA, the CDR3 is TGTGCCAGCAGCCTCCAAGGGCCCACAGATACGCAGTATTTT. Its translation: CASSLQGPTDTQYF.

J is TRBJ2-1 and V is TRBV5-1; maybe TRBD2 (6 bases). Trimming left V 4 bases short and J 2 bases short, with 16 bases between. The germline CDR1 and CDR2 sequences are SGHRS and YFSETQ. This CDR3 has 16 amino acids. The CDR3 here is CASSIGVGGTYNEQFF. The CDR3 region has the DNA TGCGCCAGCAGCATTGGGGTGGGGGGAACCTACAATGAGCAGTTCTTC.

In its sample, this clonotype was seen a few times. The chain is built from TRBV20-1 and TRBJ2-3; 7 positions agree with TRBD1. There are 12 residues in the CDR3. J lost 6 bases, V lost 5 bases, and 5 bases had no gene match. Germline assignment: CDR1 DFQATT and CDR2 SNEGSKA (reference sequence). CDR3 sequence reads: CSAPRQGDTQYF. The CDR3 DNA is TGCAGTGCTCCTAGACAGGGCGATACGCAGTATTTT.

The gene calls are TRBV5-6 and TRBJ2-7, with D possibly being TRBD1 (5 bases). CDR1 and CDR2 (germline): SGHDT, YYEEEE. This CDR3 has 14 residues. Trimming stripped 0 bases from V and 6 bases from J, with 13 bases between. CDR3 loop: CASSLGPWGCEQYF. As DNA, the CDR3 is TGTGCCAGCAGCTTGGGGCCTTGGGGCTGCGAGCAGTACTTC.

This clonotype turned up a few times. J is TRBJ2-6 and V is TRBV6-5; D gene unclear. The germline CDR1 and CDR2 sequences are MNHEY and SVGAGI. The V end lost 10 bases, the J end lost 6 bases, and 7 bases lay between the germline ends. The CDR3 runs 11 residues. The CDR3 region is CATRTANVLTF. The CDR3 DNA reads TGTGCCACCCGTACGGCCAACGTCCTGACTTTC.

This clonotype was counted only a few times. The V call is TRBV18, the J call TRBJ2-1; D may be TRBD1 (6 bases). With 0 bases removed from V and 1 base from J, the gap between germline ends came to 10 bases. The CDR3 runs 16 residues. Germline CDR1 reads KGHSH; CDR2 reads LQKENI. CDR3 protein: CASSPPTGQSYNEQFF. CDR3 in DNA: TGTGCCAGCTCACCACCGACAGGCCAGTCCTACAATGAGCAGTTCTTC.

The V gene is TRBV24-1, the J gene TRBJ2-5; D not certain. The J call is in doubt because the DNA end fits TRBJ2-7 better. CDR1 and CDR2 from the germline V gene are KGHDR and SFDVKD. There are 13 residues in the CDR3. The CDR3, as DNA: TGTGCCACCAGTGATAGGGCAGTCTACGAGCAGTACTTC. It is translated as CATSDRAVYEQYF.

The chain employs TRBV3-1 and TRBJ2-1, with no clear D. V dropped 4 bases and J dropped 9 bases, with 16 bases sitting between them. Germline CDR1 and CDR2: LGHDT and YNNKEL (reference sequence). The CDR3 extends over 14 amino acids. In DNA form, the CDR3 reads TGTGCCAGCAGCCCTAAGAATACCTTGTGTGAGCAGTTCTTC. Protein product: CASSPKNTLCEQFF.

The CDR3 is CSAWVSIHREKLFF. The CDR3 DNA reads as TGCAGTGCTTGGGTTTCAATACACCGGGAAAAACTGTTTTTT. The rearrangement joins TRBV20-1 to TRBJ1-4; D uncertain. Germline lookup yields CDR1 DFQATT and CDR2 SNEGSKA (reference sequence). The V end was cut by 5 bases, the J end by 8 bases, with 18 bases between. The CDR3 has 14 residues.

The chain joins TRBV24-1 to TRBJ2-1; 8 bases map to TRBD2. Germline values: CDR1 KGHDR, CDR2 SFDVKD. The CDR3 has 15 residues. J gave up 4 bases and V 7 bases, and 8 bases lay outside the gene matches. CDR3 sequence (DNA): TGTGCCACCAGCGACTTAGCGGGGAGTTACAATGAGCAGTTCTTC. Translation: CATSDLAGSYNEQFF.

CDR3 residues: CASSHPGQELYGYTF. The CDR3 DNA sequence: TGTGCCAGCAGCCATCCGGGACAGGAACTTTATGGCTACACCTTC. The chain links TRBV3-1 to TRBJ1-2; 8 positions agree with TRBD1. V shed 3 bases and J 5 bases; nucleotides not matched to a gene: 8. CDR1 is LGHDT and CDR2 is YNNKEL in the germline V gene (reference sequence). The CDR3 totals 15 residues.

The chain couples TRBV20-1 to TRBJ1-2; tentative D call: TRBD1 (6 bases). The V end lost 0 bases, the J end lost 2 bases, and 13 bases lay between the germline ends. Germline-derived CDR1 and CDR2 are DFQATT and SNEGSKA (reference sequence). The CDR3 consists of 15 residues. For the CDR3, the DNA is TGCAGTGCTAGAGATCCCGGACAGACCAACTATGGCTACACCTTC. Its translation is CSARDPGQTNYGYTF.

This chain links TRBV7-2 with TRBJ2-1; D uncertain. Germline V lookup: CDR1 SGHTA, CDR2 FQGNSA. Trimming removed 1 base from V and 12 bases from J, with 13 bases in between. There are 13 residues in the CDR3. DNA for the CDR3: TGTGCCAGCAGCTTAGAACGGCATCCTAGGCAGTTCTTC. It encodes CASSLERHPRQFF.

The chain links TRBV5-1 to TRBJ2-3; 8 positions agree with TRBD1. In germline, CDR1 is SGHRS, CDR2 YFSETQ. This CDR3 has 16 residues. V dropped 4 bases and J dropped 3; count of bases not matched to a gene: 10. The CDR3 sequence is CASSPGAGGDTDTQYF. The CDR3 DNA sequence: TGCGCCAGCAGCCCTGGAGCAGGGGGCGATACAGATACGCAGTATTTT.

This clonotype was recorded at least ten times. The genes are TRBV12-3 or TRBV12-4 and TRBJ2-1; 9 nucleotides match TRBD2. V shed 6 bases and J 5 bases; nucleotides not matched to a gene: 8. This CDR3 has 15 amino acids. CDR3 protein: CASSLSSGGHNEQFF. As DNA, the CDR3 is TGTGCCAGCAGCTTGAGTAGCGGGGGACACAATGAGCAGTTCTTC.

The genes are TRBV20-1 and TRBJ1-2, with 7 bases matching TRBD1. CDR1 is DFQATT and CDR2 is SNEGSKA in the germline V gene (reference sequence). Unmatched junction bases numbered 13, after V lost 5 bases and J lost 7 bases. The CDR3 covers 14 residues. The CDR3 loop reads CSAGVPRRGSGYTF. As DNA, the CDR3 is TGCAGTGCTGGGGTCCCCCGCAGGGGGAGTGGCTACACCTTC.

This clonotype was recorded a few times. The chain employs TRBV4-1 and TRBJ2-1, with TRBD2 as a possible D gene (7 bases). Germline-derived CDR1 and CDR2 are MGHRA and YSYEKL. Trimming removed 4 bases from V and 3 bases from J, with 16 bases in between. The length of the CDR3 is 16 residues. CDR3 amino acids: CASSLRAGANYNEQFF. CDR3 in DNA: TGCGCCAGCAGCCTGAGGGCGGGGGCAAACTACAATGAGCAGTTCTTC.

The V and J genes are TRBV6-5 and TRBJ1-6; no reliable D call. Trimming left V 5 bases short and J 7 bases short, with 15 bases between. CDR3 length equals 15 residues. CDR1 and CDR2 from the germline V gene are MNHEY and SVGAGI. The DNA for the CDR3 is TGTGCCAGCAGTCGCCGTTTTAAAGAGAATTCACCCCTCCACTTT. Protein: CASSRRFKENSPLHF.

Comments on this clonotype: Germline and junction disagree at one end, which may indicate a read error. The CDR3 DNA reads as TGTGCCAGCAGCCGAACGAGGGACAGGGGCTATGGCCACACCTTC. Residues: CASSRTRDRGYGHTF. V and J are TRBV11-2 and TRBJ1-2; 10 bases are a match to TRBD1. The CDR3 is 15 residues long. Germline-derived CDR1 and CDR2 are SGHAT and FQNNGV.